These 22 T cell receptor beta chains share one sample of origin, sequenced in a study of T cells after yellow fever vaccination. TCRdb independently ran MiXCR on the 5' RACE reads; one entry per CDR3 protein. In the table there are hundreds of thousands of distinct CDR3 sequences, around 17% of which are singletons. The input for sequencing was PBMCs, taken roughly 5 days after the first yellow fever vaccination. The receptors here all came from a man between 18 and 35 years old who received the YFV17D yellow fever vaccine.

This clonotype occurred a few times. CDR3 protein: CAISDDWRGYGYTF. CDR3 DNA sequence: TGTGCCATCAGTGATGATTGGAGAGGCTATGGCTACACCTTC. The chain uses TRBV10-3 and TRBJ1-2; D unclear. Trimming removed 3 bases at V and 4 bases at J, with 12 bases between. This CDR3 is 14 amino acids long. The germline CDR1 and CDR2 sequences are ENHRY and SYGVKD.

In its sample, this clonotype was seen a few times. The chain couples TRBV4-1 to TRBJ2-3; 7 bases agree with TRBD1. This CDR3 spans 15 amino acids. Trimming at V came to 6 bases and at J to 2 bases, leaving 8 bases not matched to a gene. Per germline, CDR1 MGHRA and CDR2 YSYEKL. CDR3 region: CASSYQGEVTDTQYF. The CDR3 DNA is TGCGCCAGCAGTTACCAGGGGGAAGTCACAGATACGCAGTATTTT.

The chain uses TRBV28 and TRBJ2-7; D remains ambiguous. CDR1 and CDR2 (germline): MDHEN, SYDVKM. CDR3 length: 13 amino acids. V was cut by 6 bases and J by 2 bases, with 11 bases left in between. CDR3 in DNA: TGTGCCAGCAGCGCCCGCACAGCCTACGAGCAGTACGTC. Translated, it gives CASSARTAYEQYV.

The sample holds many counts of this clonotype. V gene TRBV5-1 combines with J gene TRBJ2-2; either TRBD1 or TRBD2 may supply D (5 bases each). The CDR3 is 15 amino acids. Germline V CDR1 and CDR2: SGHRS, YFSETQ. Trimming took off 4 bases at V and 0 bases at J, with 10 bases between the two ends. In DNA, the CDR3 is TGCGCCAGCAGCATCCAGGGACCGAACACCGGGGAGCTGTTTTTT. It yields the protein CASSIQGPNTGELFF.

The rearrangement links TRBV30 to TRBJ1-2, with no clear D. Germline V gene sequence: CDR1 GTSNPN, CDR2 SVGIG (reference sequence). Trimming took off 4 bases at V and 8 bases at J, with 8 bases between the two ends. The CDR3 runs to 10 residues. This CDR3 reads CAWMMGGYTF. The CDR3 nucleotides read TGTGCCTGGATGATGGGAGGCTACACCTTC.

The chain joins TRBV5-4 to TRBJ1-1; D is perhaps TRBD1 (5 bases). Germline V gives CDR1 SGHNT, CDR2 YYREEE (reference sequence). The CDR3 has 14 amino acids. Trimming cost V 0 bases and J 4 bases, with 10 bases left between them. Here the CDR3 DNA reads TGTGCCAGCAGCTTGGCCCGGGGCCGCACTGAAGCTTTCTTT. It specifies CASSLARGRTEAFF.

This clonotype was counted only a few times. V gene TRBV24-1 combines with J gene TRBJ2-2, with TRBD1 matching 9 bases. The V segment lost 1 base and the J segment 6 bases; nucleotides outside the gene matches: 5. CDR3 size: 16 residues. The germline gives CDR1 KGHDR, CDR2 SFDVKD. The CDR3 coding sequence is TGTGCCACCAGTGATTTCCTGGGACAGGGTGCCGGGGAGCTGTTTTTT. Encoded protein: CATSDFLGQGAGELFF.

This clonotype was observed a handful of times. The V gene is TRBV5-6, the J gene TRBJ2-2; TRBD2 might be the D (6 bases). CDR1 is SGHDT and CDR2 is YYEEEE in the germline V gene. The CDR3 runs to 17 residues. V was trimmed by 0 bases and J by 4 bases, leaving 16 bases between them. The CDR3 nucleotides are TGTGCCAGCAGCTTGGAGACTAGAGCTTCGAGCACCGGGGAGCTGTTTTTT. This translates into CASSLETRASSTGELFF.

The genes are TRBV5-5 and TRBJ2-7; TRBD1 matches 7 bases. CDR1 and CDR2 from the germline V gene are SGHKS and YYEKEE (reference sequence). V lost 3 bases, J lost 2 bases, and 2 bases stayed unmatched. The CDR3 runs to 13 residues. The CDR3 region has the DNA TGTGCCAGCAGCTGGGGGACAGCCTACGAGCAGTACGTC. It is translated as CASSWGTAYEQYV.

This clonotype was picked up many times. This chain uses TRBV28 with TRBJ2-3, with TRBD1 as a possible D gene (6 bases). CDR1 MDHEN and CDR2 SYDVKM come from the germline V gene. The CDR3 contains 13 residues. The ends were cut back, 6 bases at V and 2 bases at J, with 9 bases in the middle. The CDR3 DNA follows: TGTGCCAGCAGCCAGGGGAACACAGATACGCAGTATTTT. Translation gives CASSQGNTDTQYF.

This clonotype was seen only a few times. The CDR3 spells CSARTSLVNEQFF. The CDR3 DNA is TGCAGTGCAAGGACTAGCTTGGTCAATGAGCAGTTCTTC. The V call is TRBV20-1, the J call TRBJ2-1, with 8 bases identical to TRBD2. The V segment lost 6 bases and the J segment 6 bases; nucleotides outside the gene matches: 7. This CDR3 is built from 13 residues. Germline V gene sequence: CDR1 DFQATT, CDR2 SNEGSKA (reference sequence).

This clonotype was observed at least ten times. The V gene is TRBV7-2, the J gene TRBJ1-1, with unresolved D. The V and J ends lost 5 bases and 11 bases respectively, with 18 bases between them. Germline V gene sequence: CDR1 SGHTA, CDR2 FQGNSA. This CDR3 has 13 amino acids. The CDR3 region has the DNA TGTGCCAGCAGCCTAAGTGCGGTCCCGGGGGCTTTCTTT. This translates into CASSLSAVPGAFF.

The table lists this clonotype with a few counts. The V and J genes are TRBV12-1 and TRBJ1-5; the table's D gene call, TRBD1, was not cross checked with the DNA. TRBV12-1 is reported as a pseudogene. This CDR3 is built from 20 residues. The CDR3 sequence: CASSFGSNLQGAPSNQPQHF. The CDR3 DNA reads as TGTGCCAGCAGCTTTGGTTCTAACTTACAGGGGGCGCCGAGCAATCAGCCCCAGCATTTT.

The gene calls are TRBV2 and TRBJ2-2, with a possible D match to TRBD2 (7 bases). Germline V gene data show CDR1 as SNHLY and CDR2 as FYNNEI. V lost 5 bases to trimming and J lost 4 bases, with 14 bases between them. The CDR3 consists of 15 residues. The CDR3 sequence is CASSPAGAGTGELFF. CDR3 nucleotides: TGTGCCAGCAGTCCGGCGGGGGCGGGCACCGGGGAGCTGTTTTTT.

Ten or more counts support this clonotype. This chain connects TRBV5-1 to TRBJ2-3; 7 bases are a match to TRBD2. In germline, CDR1 is SGHRS, CDR2 YFSETQ. The CDR3 totals 17 residues. J was trimmed by 2 bases and V by 4 bases; bases with no gene match: 13. The CDR3 loop is CASSPYSGGGATDTQYF. The CDR3 DNA is TGCGCCAGCAGCCCCTACTCGGGCGGGGGAGCCACAGATACGCAGTATTTT.

V usage is TRBV9 and J usage is TRBJ2-5, with D maybe TRBD1 (5 bases). The CDR3 has 14 residues. CDR1 SGDLS and CDR2 YYNGEE come from the germline V gene. V was shortened by 7 bases and J by 2 bases, with 15 bases between the two germline ends. This CDR3 reads CASASGNLQETQYF. In DNA form, the CDR3 reads TGTGCCAGCGCCTCAGGGAACCTACAAGAGACCCAGTACTTC. The entire variable domain, with the rest obtained from reference TRBV9 and TRBJ2-5, is as follows: DSGVTQTPKHLITATGQRVTLRCSPRSGDLSVYWYQQSLDQGLQFLIQYYNGEERAKGNILERFSAQQFPDLHSELNLSSLELGDSALYFCASASGNLQETQYFGPGTRLLVL.

The genes are TRBV4-2 and TRBJ1-1; D not resolved. The CDR3 loop spans 16 amino acids. V lost 3 bases, J lost 1 base, and 15 bases lay in between. Per germline, CDR1 LGHNA and CDR2 YNFKEQ. This CDR3 reads CASSQEAYFKNTEAFF. The CDR3 coding sequence is TGTGCCAGCAGCCAGGAGGCGTATTTTAAGAACACTGAAGCTTTCTTT.

The CDR3 coding sequence is TGCGCCAGCAGCCAACCGGTCGGGGATACGCAGTATTTT. Its protein is CASSQPVGDTQYF. The chain combines TRBV4-3 with TRBJ2-3; D uncertain. In germline, CDR1 is LGHNA, CDR2 YSLEER. Between the trimmed V and J ends, which lost 2 bases and 6 bases, there was a span of 9 bases. The CDR3 loop spans 13 amino acids.

A few counts support this clonotype. This sequence joins TRBV6-2 or TRBV6-3 and TRBJ2-1, with D possibly TRBD1 on 5 matching bases. The CDR3 loop spans 14 amino acids. Trimming left V 6 bases short and J 9 bases short, with 18 bases between. Looked up from germline, CDR1 is MNHEY and CDR2 is SVGEGT. The CDR3 DNA reads as TGTGCCAGCAGCTCTAGGAGAATAGGGGTTGAGCAGTTCTTC. It codes for CASSSRRIGVEQFF.

The chain couples TRBV4-2 to TRBJ1-4; no firm D call. V lost 0 bases to trimming and J lost 8 bases, with 7 bases between them. The germline gives CDR1 LGHNA, CDR2 YNFKEQ. This CDR3 is 13 amino acids long. In nucleotides, the CDR3 is TGTGCCAGCAGCCAAGATATCGGAGAAAAACTGTTTTTT. This sequence encodes CASSQDIGEKLFF.

This chain uses TRBV6-1 with TRBJ1-4, with unresolved D. Trimming took off 6 bases at V and 4 bases at J, with 15 bases between the two ends. Germline values: CDR1 MNHNS, CDR2 SASEGT. The CDR3 runs to 15 residues. The CDR3 reads CASSPARRVNEKLFF. CDR3 nucleotide sequence: TGTGCCAGCAGCCCCGCTCGACGGGTTAATGAAAAACTGTTTTTT.

The rearrangement links TRBV6-6 to TRBJ2-5; 7 bases map to TRBD1. The ends lost 7 bases at V and 5 bases at J; junction bases unmatched: 4. CDR1 and CDR2 from the germline V gene are MNHNY and SVGAGI (reference sequence). The CDR3 loop spans 12 amino acids. The CDR3 DNA is TGTGCCAGCAAAGGGGGCGGGGAGACCCAGTACTTC. Translation gives CASKGGGETQYF.